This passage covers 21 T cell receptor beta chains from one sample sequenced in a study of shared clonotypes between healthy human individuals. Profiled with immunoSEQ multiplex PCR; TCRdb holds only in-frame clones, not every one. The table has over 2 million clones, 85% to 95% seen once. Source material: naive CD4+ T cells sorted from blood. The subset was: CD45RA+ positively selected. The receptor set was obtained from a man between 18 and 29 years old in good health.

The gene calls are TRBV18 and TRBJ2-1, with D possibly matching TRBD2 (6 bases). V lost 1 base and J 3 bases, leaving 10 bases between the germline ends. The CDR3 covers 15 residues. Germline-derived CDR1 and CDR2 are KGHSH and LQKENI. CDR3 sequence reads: CASSPRAGFYNEQFF. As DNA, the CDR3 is TGTGCCAGCTCACCACGGGCGGGGTTCTACAATGAGCAGTTCTTC.

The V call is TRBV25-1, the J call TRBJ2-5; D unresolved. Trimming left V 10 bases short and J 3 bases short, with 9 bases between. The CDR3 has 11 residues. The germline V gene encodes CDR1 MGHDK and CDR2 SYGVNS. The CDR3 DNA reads TGTGCCACCGCAACGGAAGAGACCCAGTACTTC. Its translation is CATATEETQYF.

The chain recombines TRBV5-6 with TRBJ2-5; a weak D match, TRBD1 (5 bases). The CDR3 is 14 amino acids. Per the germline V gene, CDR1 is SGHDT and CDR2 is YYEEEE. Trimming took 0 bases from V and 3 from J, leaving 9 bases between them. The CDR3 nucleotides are TGTGCCAGCAGCTTGGGAGTCAGGGAAGAGACCCAGTACTTC. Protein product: CASSLGVREETQYF.

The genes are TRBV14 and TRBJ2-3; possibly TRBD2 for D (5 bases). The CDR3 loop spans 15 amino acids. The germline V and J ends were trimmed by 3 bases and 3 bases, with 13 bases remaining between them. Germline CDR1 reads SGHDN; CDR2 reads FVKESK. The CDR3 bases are TGTGCCAGCAGCCAGTTTGGGAGAGGGACAGATACGCAGTATTTT. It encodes CASSQFGRGTDTQYF.

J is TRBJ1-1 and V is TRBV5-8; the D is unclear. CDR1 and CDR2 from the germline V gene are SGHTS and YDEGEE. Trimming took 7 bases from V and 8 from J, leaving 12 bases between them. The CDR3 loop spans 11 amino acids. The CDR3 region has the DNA TGTGCCAGCGTCCATTGGGTAGAAGCTTTCTTT. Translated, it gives CASVHWVEAFF.

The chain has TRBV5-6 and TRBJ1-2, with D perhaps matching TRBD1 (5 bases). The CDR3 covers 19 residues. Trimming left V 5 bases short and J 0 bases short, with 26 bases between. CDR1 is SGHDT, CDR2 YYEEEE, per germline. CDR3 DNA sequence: TGTGCCAGCAGGAAAGGAGTTATGACAGTACTACAGGCTAACTATGGCTACACCTTC. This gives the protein CASRKGVMTVLQANYGYTF.

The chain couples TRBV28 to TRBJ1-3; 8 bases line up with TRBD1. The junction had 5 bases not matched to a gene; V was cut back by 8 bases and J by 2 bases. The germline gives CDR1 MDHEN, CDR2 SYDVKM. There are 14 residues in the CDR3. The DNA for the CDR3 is TGTGCCAGCCACGGGACAGGAACTGGAAACACCATATATTTT. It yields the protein CASHGTGTGNTIYF. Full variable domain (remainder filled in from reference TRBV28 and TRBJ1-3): DVKVTQSSRYLVKRTGEKVFLECVQDMDHENMFWYRQDPGLGLRLIYFSYDVKMKEKGDIPEGYSVSREKKERFSLILESASTNQTSMYLCASHGTGTGNTIYFGEGSWLTVV.

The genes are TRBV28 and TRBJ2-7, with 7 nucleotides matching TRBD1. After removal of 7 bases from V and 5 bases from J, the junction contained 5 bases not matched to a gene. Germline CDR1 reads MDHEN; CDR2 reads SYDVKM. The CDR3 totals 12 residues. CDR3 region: CASTRGFNEQYF. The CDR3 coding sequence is TGTGCCAGCACCAGGGGGTTCAACGAGCAGTACTTC.

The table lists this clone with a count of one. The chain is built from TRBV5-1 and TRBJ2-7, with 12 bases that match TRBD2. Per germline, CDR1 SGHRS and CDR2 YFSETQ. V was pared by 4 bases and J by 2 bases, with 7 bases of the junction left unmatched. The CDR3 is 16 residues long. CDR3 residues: CASSPATSGRPYEQYF. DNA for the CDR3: TGCGCCAGCAGCCCGGCGACTAGCGGGAGACCCTACGAGCAGTACTTC.

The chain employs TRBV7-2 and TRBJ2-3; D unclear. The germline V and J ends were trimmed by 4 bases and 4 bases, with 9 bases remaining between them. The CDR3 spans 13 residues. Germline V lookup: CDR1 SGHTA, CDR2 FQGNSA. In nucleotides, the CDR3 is TGTGCCAGCAGCTCCTATGGGGCAGATACGCAGTATTTT. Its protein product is CASSSYGADTQYF.

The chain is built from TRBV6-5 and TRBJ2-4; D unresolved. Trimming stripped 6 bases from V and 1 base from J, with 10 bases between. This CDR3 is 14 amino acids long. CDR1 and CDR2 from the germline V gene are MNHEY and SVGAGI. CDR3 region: CASRRGQAKNIQYF. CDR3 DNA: TGTGCCAGCAGGAGAGGTCAGGCCAAAAACATTCAGTACTTC.

In DNA form, the CDR3 reads TGTGCCAGCAGTGACGGGGCAACTAATGAAAAACTGTTTTTT. It specifies CASSDGATNEKLFF. The chain recombines TRBV11-2 with TRBJ1-4; D not resolved. The CDR3 is 14 residues long. Trimming took off 6 bases at V and 0 bases at J, with 8 bases between the two ends. The germline CDR1 and CDR2 sequences are SGHAT and FQNNGV.

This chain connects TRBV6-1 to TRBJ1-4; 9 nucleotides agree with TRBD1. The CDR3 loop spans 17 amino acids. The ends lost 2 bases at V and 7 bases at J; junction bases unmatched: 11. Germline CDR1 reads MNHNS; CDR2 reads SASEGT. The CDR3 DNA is TGTGCCAGCAGTGAAAGGAGGCCGGGACAGGGTGGTGAAAAACTGTTTTTT. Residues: CASSERRPGQGGEKLFF.

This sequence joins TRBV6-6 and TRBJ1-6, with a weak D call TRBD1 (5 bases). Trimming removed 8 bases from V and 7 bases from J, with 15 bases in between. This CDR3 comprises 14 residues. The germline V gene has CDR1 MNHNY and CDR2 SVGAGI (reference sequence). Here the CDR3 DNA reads TGTGCCAGCTTGGCGGGGCGCGAGAATTCACCCCTCCACTTT. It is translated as CASLAGRENSPLHF.

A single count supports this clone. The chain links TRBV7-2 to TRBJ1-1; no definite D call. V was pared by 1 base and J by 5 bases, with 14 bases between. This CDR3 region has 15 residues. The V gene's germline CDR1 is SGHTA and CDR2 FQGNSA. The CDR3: CASSLGPASGTEAFF. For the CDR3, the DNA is TGTGCCAGCAGCTTAGGTCCGGCCTCGGGGACTGAAGCTTTCTTT.

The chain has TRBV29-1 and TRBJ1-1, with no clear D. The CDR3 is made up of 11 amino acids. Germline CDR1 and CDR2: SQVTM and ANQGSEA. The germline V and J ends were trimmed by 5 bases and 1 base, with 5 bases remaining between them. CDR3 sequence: CSVIENTEAFF. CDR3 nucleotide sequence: TGCAGCGTTATAGAGAACACTGAAGCTTTCTTT.

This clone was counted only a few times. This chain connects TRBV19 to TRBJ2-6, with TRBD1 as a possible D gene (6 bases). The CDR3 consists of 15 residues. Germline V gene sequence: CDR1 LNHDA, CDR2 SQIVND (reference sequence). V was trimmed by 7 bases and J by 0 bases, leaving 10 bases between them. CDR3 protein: CASTLGGSGANVLTF. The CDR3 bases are TGTGCCAGTACCCTAGGGGGCTCTGGGGCCAACGTCCTGACTTTC.

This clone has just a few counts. The CDR3 loop is CASSLTGRGSTGELFF. As DNA, the CDR3 is TGTGCCAGCAGTTTAACCGGGAGGGGCAGCACCGGGGAGCTGTTTTTT. V and J are TRBV27 and TRBJ2-2; 8 bases map to TRBD2. This CDR3 has 16 residues. Germline V lookup: CDR1 MNHEY, CDR2 SMNVEV (reference sequence). V lost 2 bases and J lost 4; bases outside the gene matches: 6.

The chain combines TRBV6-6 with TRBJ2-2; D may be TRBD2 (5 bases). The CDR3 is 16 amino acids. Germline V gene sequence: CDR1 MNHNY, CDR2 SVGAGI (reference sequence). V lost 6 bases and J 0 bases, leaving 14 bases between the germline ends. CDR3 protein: CASSHYSAPNTGELFF. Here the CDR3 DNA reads TGTGCCAGCAGCCATTATAGCGCCCCGAACACCGGGGAGCTGTTTTTT.

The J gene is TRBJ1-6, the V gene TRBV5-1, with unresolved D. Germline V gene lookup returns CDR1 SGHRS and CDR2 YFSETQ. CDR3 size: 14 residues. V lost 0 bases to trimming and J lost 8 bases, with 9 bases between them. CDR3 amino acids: CASSLGPPDSPLHF. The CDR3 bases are TGCGCCAGCAGCTTGGGACCCCCCGATTCACCCCTCCACTTT.

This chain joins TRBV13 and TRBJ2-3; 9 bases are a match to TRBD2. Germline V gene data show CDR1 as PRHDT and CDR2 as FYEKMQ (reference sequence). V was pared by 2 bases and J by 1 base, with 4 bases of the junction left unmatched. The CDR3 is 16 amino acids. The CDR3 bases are TGTGCCAGCAGCTTACCCGGCGGGGGGGGCACAGATACGCAGTATTTT. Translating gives CASSLPGGGGTDTQYF.